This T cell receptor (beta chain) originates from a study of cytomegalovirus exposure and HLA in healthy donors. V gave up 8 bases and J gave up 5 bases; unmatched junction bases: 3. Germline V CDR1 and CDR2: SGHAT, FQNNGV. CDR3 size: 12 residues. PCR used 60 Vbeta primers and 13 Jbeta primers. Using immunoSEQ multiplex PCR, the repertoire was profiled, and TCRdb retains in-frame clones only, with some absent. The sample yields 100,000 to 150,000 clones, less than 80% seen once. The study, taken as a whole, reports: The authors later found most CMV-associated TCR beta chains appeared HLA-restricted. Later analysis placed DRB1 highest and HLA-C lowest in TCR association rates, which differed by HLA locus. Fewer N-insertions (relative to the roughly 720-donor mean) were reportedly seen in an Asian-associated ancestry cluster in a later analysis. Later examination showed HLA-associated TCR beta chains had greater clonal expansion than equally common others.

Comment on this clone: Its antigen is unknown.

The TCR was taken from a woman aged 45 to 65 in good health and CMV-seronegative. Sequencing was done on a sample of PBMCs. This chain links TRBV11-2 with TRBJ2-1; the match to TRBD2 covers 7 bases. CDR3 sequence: CASESGNNEQFF. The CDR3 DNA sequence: TGTGCCAGCGAGAGCGGGAACAATGAGCAGTTCTTC.